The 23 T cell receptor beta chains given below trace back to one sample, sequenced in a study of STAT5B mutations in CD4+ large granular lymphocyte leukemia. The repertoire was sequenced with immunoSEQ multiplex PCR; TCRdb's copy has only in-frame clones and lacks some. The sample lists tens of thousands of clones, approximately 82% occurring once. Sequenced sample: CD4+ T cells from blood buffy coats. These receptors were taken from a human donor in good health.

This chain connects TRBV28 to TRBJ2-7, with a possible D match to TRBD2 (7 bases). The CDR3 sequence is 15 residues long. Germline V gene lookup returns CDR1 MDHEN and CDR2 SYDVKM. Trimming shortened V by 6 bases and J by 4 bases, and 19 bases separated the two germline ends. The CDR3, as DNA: TGTGCCAGCAGCCTTGGGGGCGGGGGCCAATACGAGCAGTACTTC. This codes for CASSLGGGGQYEQYF.

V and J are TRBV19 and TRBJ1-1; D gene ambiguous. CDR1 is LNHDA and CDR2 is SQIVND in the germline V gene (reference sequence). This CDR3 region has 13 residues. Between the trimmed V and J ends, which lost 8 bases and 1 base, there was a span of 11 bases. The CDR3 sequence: CASLPRWNTEAFF. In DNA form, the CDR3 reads TGTGCCAGTCTTCCTCGCTGGAACACTGAAGCTTTCTTT.

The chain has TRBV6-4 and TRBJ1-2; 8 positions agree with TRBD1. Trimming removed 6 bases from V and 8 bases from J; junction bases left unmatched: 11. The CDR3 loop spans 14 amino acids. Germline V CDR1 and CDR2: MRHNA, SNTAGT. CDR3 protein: CASSRGPGGEGYTF. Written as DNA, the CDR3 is TGTGCCAGCAGCAGGGGGCCTGGAGGGGAAGGCTACACCTTC.

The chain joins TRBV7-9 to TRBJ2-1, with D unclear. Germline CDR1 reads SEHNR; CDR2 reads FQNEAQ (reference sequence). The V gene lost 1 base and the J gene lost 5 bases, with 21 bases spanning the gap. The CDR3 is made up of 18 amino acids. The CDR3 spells CASSLVAARDRPNNEQFF. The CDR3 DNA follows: TGTGCCAGCAGCTTAGTCGCGGCCCGAGACCGCCCCAACAATGAGCAGTTCTTC. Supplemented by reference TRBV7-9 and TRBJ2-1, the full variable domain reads DTGVSQNPRHKITKRGQNVTFRCDPISEHNRLYWYRQTLGQGPEFLTYFQNEAQLEKSRLLSDRFSAERPKGSFSTLEIQRTEQGDSAMYLCASSLVAARDRPNNEQFFGPGTRLTVL.

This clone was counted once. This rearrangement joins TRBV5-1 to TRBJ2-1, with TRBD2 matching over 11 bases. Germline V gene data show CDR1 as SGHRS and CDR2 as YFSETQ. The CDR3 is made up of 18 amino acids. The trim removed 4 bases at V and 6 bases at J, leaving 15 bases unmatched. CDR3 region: CASSQGQGGTSGSNEQFF. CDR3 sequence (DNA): TGCGCCAGCAGCCAGGGACAGGGTGGGACTAGCGGCTCCAATGAGCAGTTCTTC.

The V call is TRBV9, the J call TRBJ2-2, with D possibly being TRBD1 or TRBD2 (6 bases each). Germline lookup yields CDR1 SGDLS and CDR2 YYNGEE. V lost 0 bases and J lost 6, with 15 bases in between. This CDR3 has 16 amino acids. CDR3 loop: CASSVGTGAHAGELFF. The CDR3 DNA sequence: TGTGCCAGCAGCGTAGGAACGGGGGCCCACGCCGGGGAGCTGTTTTTT.

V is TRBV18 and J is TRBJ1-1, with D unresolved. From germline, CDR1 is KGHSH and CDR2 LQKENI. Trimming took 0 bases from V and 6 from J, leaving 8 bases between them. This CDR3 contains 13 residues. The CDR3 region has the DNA TGTGCCAGCTCACCACCGGGGTTGCCTGAAGCTTTCTTT. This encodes CASSPPGLPEAFF.

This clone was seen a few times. CDR3 loop: CASQGSGRQTGELFF. The CDR3 nucleotides are TGTGCCAGCCAAGGGAGCGGGAGGCAGACCGGGGAGCTGTTTTTT. This rearrangement joins TRBV2 to TRBJ2-2; TRBD2 agrees at 9 bases. Germline CDR1 reads SNHLY; CDR2 reads FYNNEI. Trimming removed 8 bases from V and 5 bases from J; junction bases left unmatched: 9. The CDR3 has 15 amino acids. Complete variable domain (other parts from reference TRBV2 and TRBJ2-2): EPEVTQTPSHQVTQMGQEVILRCVPISNHLYFYWYRQILGQKVEFLVSFYNNEISEKSEIFDDQFSVERPDGSNFTLKIRSTKLEDSAMYFCASQGSGRQTGELFFGEGSRLTVL.

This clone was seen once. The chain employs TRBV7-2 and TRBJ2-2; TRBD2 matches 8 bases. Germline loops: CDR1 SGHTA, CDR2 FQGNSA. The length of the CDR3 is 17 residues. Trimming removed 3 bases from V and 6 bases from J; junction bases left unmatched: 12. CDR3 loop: CASSLGSGMGRAGELFF. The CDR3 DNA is TGTGCCAGCAGCTTGGGTAGCGGGATGGGTCGGGCCGGGGAGCTGTTTTTT.

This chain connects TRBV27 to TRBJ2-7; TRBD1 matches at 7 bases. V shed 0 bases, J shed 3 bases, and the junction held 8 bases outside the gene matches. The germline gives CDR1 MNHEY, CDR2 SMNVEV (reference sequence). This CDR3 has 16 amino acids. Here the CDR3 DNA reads TGTGCCAGCAGTTTATCCCCGACAGGGATGGACTACGAGCAGTACTTC. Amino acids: CASSLSPTGMDYEQYF.

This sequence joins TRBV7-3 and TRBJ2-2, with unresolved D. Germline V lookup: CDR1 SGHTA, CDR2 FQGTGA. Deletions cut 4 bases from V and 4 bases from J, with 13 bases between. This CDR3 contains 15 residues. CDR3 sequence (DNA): TGTGCCAGCAGCTCCCCGTATGGGTCCACCGGGGAGCTGTTTTTT. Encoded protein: CASSSPYGSTGELFF.

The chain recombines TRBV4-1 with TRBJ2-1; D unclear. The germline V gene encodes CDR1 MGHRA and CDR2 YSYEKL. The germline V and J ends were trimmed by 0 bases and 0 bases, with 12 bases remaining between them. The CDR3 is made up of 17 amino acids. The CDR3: CASSQEYRRSSYNEQFF. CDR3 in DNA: TGCGCCAGCAGCCAAGAGTATAGGAGAAGCTCCTACAATGAGCAGTTCTTC.

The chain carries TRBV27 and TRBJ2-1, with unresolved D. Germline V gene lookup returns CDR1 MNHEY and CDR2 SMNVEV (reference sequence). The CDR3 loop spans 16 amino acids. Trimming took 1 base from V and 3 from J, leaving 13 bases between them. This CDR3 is CASSLFSEKYYNEQFF. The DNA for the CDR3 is TGTGCCAGCAGTTTATTCTCAGAAAAATACTACAATGAGCAGTTCTTC.

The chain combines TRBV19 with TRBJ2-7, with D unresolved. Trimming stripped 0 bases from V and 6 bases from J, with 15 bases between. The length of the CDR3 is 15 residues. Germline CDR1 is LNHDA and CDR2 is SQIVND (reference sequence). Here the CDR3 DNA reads TGTGCCAGTAGTATAGATCTATGGCAGTTCTCCGAGCAGTACTTC. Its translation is CASSIDLWQFSEQYF.

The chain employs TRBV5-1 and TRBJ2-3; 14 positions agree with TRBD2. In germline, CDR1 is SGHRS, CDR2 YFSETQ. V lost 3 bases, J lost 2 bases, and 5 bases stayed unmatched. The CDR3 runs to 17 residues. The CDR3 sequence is CASSWRLAGGYTDTQYF. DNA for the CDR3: TGCGCCAGCAGCTGGAGACTAGCGGGAGGGTACACAGATACGCAGTATTTT. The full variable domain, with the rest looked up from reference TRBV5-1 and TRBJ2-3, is KAGVTQTPRYLIKTRGQQVTLSCSPISGHRSVSWYQQTPGQGLQFLFEYFSETQRNKGNFPGRFSGRQFSNSRSEMNVSTLELGDSALYLCASSWRLAGGYTDTQYFGPGTRLTVL.

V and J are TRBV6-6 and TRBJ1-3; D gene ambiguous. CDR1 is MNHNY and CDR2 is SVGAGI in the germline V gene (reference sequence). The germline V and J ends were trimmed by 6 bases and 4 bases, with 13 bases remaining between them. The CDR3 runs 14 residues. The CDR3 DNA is TGTGCCAGCAGCGGCTCCCGGATCGGAAACACCATATATTTT. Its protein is CASSGSRIGNTIYF.

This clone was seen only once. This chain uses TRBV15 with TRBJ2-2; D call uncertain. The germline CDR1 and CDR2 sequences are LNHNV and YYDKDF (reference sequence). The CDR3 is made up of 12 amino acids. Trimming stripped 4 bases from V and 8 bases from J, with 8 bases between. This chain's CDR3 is CATSKPSGELFF. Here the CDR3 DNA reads TGTGCCACCAGCAAACCCTCTGGGGAGCTGTTTTTT.

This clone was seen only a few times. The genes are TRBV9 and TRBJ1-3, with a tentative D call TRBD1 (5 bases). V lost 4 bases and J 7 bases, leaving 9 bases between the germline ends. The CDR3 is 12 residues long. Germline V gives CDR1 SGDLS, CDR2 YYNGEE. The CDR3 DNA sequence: TGTGCCAGCAGCCCTCGGGGGAACACCATATATTTT. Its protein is CASSPRGNTIYF.

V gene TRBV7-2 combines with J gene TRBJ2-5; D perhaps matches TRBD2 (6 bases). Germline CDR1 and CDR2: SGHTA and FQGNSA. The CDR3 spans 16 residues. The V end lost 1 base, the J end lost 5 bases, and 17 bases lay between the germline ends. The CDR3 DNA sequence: TGTGCCAGCAGCTTAGTTCCTTTAGGGGCGGGGGAGACCCAGTACTTC. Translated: CASSLVPLGAGETQYF.

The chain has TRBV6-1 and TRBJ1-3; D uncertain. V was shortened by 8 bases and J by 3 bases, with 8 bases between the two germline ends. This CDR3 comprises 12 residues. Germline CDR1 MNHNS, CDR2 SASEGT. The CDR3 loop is CASEGFGNTIYF. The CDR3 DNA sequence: TGTGCCAGCGAGGGTTTTGGAAACACCATATATTTT.

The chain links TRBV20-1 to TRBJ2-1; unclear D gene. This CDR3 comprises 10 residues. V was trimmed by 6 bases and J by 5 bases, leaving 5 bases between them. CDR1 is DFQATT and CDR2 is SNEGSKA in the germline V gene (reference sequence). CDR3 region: CSADHNEQFF. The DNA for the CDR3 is TGCAGTGCCGATCACAATGAGCAGTTCTTC.

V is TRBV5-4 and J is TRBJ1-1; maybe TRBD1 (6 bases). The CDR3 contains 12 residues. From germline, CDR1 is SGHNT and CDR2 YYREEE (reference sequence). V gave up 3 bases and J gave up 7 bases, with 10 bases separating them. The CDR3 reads CASSSTGFEAFF. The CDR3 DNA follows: TGTGCCAGCAGCTCTACAGGGTTTGAAGCTTTCTTT.

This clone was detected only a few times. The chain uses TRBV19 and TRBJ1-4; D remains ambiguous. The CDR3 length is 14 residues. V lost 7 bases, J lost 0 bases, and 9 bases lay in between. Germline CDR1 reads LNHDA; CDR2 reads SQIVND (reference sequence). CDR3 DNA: TGTGCCAGTACCCACAGAGCAACTAATGAAAAACTGTTTTTT. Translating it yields CASTHRATNEKLFF.